The table lists the clone carrying this TCR beta chain with many counts. This sample is drawn from a study of T cells in Graves' hyperthyroidism and ophthalmopathy. Study details: Blood was drawn when the patient was first diagnosed and still untreated.

V was clipped by 3 bases and J by 6 bases, with 12 bases between them. Germline values: CDR1 SGHRS, CDR2 YFSETQ. CDR3 length: 14 amino acids. Amplification of TCR beta CDR3 regions was performed using RNA transcripts as template. HTBI primers were employed in a first-round RT-PCR of the TCR CDR3. TCRdb recomputed calls from the multiplex PCR reads with MiXCR, one row per CDR3 protein. The sample has more than 150,000 distinct CDR3 sequences, 15% to 20% seen once. The rearrangement links TRBV5-1 to TRBJ2-2; D possibly corresponds to TRBD1 (6 bases). The sequence came from a woman in her fifties or sixties with Graves' hyperthyroidism. The sample was blood. The DNA of the CDR3 is TGCGCCAGCAGCTCCCGGTGGGGGCCCGGGGAGCTGTTTTTT. Translated, it gives CASSSRWGPGELFF.